A selection of T cell receptor beta chains follows, all from one sample in a study of blood T cells in healthy people across ages. TCRdb ran MiXCR on the 5' RACE reads and lists one entry per CDR3 protein. The sample holds fewer than 2 million distinct CDR3 sequences, around 40% seen once. The material sequenced was blood. These receptor sequences come from a human donor in good health. The CDR3 runs from the conserved cysteine through the conserved F or W. The D gene is left open where the match is weak. Part of the rows lack a size; the others show once, few, many or a class for expanded clones.

>NA|few|TRBV12-5|TRBJ2-1
CASGSITEQYEQFF
TGTGCTAGTGGTTCGATAACAGAGCAGTATGAGCAGTTCTTC
>TRBD1|NA|TRBV7-2|TRBJ1-3
CASSWAGGGNTIYF
TGTGCCAGCAGTTGGGCAGGGGGGGGAAACACCATATATTTT
>TRBD2|few|TRBV29-1|TRBJ2-1
CSVGWDGSGGPRYNEQFF
TGCAGCGTGGGGTGGGATGGTAGCGGGGGCCCGAGATACAATGAGCAGTTCTTC
>NA|NA|TRBV5-6|TRBJ1-5
CASSSRWRGGQPQHF
TGTGCCAGCAGCTCCCGCTGGAGGGGAGGACAGCCCCAGCATTTT
>NA|NA|TRBV4-1|TRBJ2-4
CVSSQGGLKNIQYF
TGCGTCAGCAGCCAAGGGGGACTAAAAAACATTCAGTACTTC
>TRBD1|few|TRBV29-1|TRBJ1-2
CSVEVGGASNYGYTF
TGCAGCGTTGAAGTAGGGGGCGCTTCGAACTATGGCTACACCTTC
>NA|NA|TRBV29-1|TRBJ1-1
CRGGSLNTEAFF
TGCAGGGGGGGATCCCTGAACACTGAAGCTTTCTTT
>NA|NA|TRBV6-2/TRBV6-3|TRBJ1-5
CARPAGLLNQPQHF
TGTGCCCGGCCCGCTGGGCTCCTCAATCAGCCCCAGCATTTT
>NA|few|TRBV5-1|TRBJ2-3
CASSSSGTPRNTDTQYF
TGCGCCAGCAGCTCCTCCGGAACACCCAGAAACACAGATACGCAGTATTTT
>NA|NA|TRBV20-1|TRBJ1-1
CSARRIAEAFF
TGCAGTGCTCGTAGGATCGCTGAAGCTTTCTTT
>NA|NA|TRBV15|TRBJ2-7
CATSRELGTYEQYF
TGTGCCACCAGCAGAGAACTCGGTACCTACGAGCAGTACTTC
>TRBD2|NA|TRBV4-2|TRBJ2-4
CASSQDRRQGGNIQYF
TGTGCCAGCAGCCAAGATAGGAGGCAGGGAGGGAACATTCAGTACTTC
>NA|NA|TRBV4-3|TRBJ1-1
CASSQAWVGELNTEAFF
TGCGCCAGCAGCCAAGCCTGGGTGGGGGAACTGAACACTGAAGCTTTCTTT
>TRBD1|NA|TRBV25-1|TRBJ2-3
CATNPGGVDTQYF
TGTGCCACCAATCCAGGGGGCGTAGATACGCAGTATTTT
>NA|many|TRBV28|TRBJ2-1
CASSRGGGSYNEQFF
TGTGCCAGCAGCCGCGGAGGGGGCTCCTACAATGAGCAGTTCTTC